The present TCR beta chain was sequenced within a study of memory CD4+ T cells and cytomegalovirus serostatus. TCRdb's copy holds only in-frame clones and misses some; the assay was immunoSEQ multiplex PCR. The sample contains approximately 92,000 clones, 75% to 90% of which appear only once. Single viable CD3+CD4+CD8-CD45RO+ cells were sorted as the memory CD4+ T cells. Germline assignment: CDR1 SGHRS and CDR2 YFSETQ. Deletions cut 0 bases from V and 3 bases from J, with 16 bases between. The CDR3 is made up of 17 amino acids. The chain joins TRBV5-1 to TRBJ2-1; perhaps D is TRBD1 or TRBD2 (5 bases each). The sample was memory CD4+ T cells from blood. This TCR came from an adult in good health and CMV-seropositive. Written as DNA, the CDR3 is TGCGCCAGCAGCTTGGTCCCTATGGGGGAAATCTACAATGAGCAGTTCTTC. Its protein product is CASSLVPMGEIYNEQFF.